These 12 T cell receptor beta chains came from one sample sequenced in a study of shared clonotypes between healthy human individuals. Measured with immunoSEQ multiplex PCR; TCRdb has only the in-frame clones, and not every one. The table records roughly 1,500,000 clones, 95% to 99% of them present only once. Sequenced sample: naive CD4+ T cells sorted from blood. Subset described: CD45RA+ positively selected. The receptors shown here come from a man aged 30 to 39 in good health.

V usage is TRBV6-1 and J usage is TRBJ1-5, with D unclear. CDR1 MNHNS and CDR2 SASEGT come from the germline V gene. The CDR3 is 15 amino acids. The V gene lost 0 bases and the J gene lost 10 bases, with 16 bases spanning the gap. In DNA form, the CDR3 reads TGTGCCAGCAGTGAAGCGCTCCTCCCCGACATTCCCCAGCATTTT. Amino acid sequence: CASSEALLPDIPQHF.

In its sample, this clone was seen once. The chain uses TRBV28 and TRBJ1-2, with 8 positions matching TRBD1. CDR3 length: 14 amino acids. V dropped 5 bases and J dropped 7; count of bases not matched to a gene: 9. Per germline, CDR1 MDHEN and CDR2 SYDVKM. CDR3 protein: CASSQPGGATGYTF. In nucleotides, the CDR3 is TGTGCCAGCAGTCAACCAGGGGGCGCGACTGGCTACACCTTC.

The V gene is TRBV9, the J gene TRBJ2-1; 15 nucleotides agree with TRBD2. The CDR3 has 17 residues. Germline assignment: CDR1 SGDLS and CDR2 YYNGEE. With V trimmed by 3 bases and J by 8 bases, 9 bases remained unmatched. The CDR3, as DNA: TGTGCCAGCAGCGGACCCTGGGGACTAGCGGGAGGTCATGAGCAGTTCTTC. This gives the protein CASSGPWGLAGGHEQFF. The full variable domain, rest sourced from reference TRBV9 and TRBJ2-1, is DSGVTQTPKHLITATGQRVTLRCSPRSGDLSVYWYQQSLDQGLQFLIQYYNGEERAKGNILERFSAQQFPDLHSELNLSSLELGDSALYFCASSGPWGLAGGHEQFFGPGTRLTVL.

The chain links TRBV5-1 to TRBJ1-4, with D tentatively TRBD1 (6 bases). Germline V CDR1 and CDR2: SGHRS, YFSETQ. V lost 2 bases and J lost 7, with 15 bases in between. This CDR3 has 15 amino acids. The CDR3 region has the DNA TGCGCCAGCAGCTTTAACAGGGCTGGGAGTGAAAAACTGTTTTTT. Translated: CASSFNRAGSEKLFF.

The V and J genes are TRBV6-1 and TRBJ2-7; D is unclear. Germline CDR1 is MNHNS and CDR2 is SASEGT. Trimming cost V 3 bases and J 2 bases, with 11 bases left between them. The CDR3 contains 14 residues. CDR3 in amino acids: CASSEIGETYEQYF. CDR3 coding DNA: TGTGCCAGCAGTGAGATTGGGGAAACCTACGAGCAGTACTTC.

The chain carries TRBV6-5 and TRBJ2-1, with a weak D call TRBD2 (6 bases). In germline, CDR1 is MNHEY, CDR2 SVGAGI. Trimming stripped 5 bases from V and 6 bases from J, with 8 bases between. This CDR3 contains 12 residues. The CDR3 nucleotides are TGTGCCAGCAGTAAGGGACTCAATGAGCAGTTCTTC. Protein sequence: CASSKGLNEQFF.

The V call is TRBV27, the J call TRBJ2-1; D is possibly TRBD1 (6 bases). Trimming pared 2 bases from V and 1 base from J, leaving 12 bases between. Per germline, CDR1 MNHEY and CDR2 SMNVEV (reference sequence). The CDR3 is made up of 16 amino acids. The CDR3, as DNA: TGTGCCAGCAGTTTAACGGGTAGGGGGTCCTACAATGAGCAGTTCTTC. Amino acid sequence: CASSLTGRGSYNEQFF.

The chain carries TRBV30 and TRBJ2-5; D might be TRBD2 (5 bases). The CDR3 is 13 residues long. Trimming took 3 bases from V and 2 from J, leaving 10 bases between them. CDR1 is GTSNPN, CDR2 SVGIG, per germline (reference sequence). The CDR3 here is CAWRLRAQETQYF. CDR3 DNA: TGTGCCTGGAGATTGCGGGCACAAGAGACCCAGTACTTC.

This clone was counted once. V is TRBV30 and J is TRBJ2-3, with 7 bases lining up with TRBD2. Trimming removed 1 base from V and 3 bases from J; junction bases left unmatched: 10. The CDR3 consists of 16 residues. Per germline, CDR1 GTSNPN and CDR2 SVGIG (reference sequence). Here the CDR3 DNA reads TGTGCCTGGAGTGGAGGGCACCGGGGAGGGACAGATACGCAGTATTTT. Translating gives CAWSGGHRGGTDTQYF.

The J gene is TRBJ1-5, the V gene TRBV6-1; D gene unclear. Germline V gives CDR1 MNHNS, CDR2 SASEGT. The CDR3 has 17 residues. Trimming removed 2 bases from V and 2 bases from J, with 16 bases in between. The CDR3 region has the DNA TGTGCCAGCAGTGAAAGGGCGGGGAGGAGTCGCAATCAGCCCCAGCATTTT. Translated: CASSERAGRSRNQPQHF.

The V gene is TRBV7-8, the J gene TRBJ2-3, with D uncertain. CDR1 and CDR2 from the germline V gene are SGHVS and FQNEAQ. This CDR3 region has 14 residues. Trimming took off 6 bases at V and 6 bases at J, with 16 bases between the two ends. The CDR3: CASSVLKRTDTQYF. The CDR3 coding sequence is TGTGCCAGCAGTGTGCTTAAGAGGACGGATACGCAGTATTTT.

The chain combines TRBV2 with TRBJ2-7; no clear D gene. CDR1 is SNHLY, CDR2 FYNNEI, per germline. The CDR3 covers 13 residues. V gave up 9 bases and J gave up 3 bases, with 15 bases separating them. This chain's CDR3 is CASKLTALYEQYF. The CDR3 coding sequence is TGTGCCAGTAAGTTAACGGCTCTCTACGAGCAGTACTTC. The full variable domain, in which reference TRBV2 and TRBJ2-7 provide the parts outside the CDR3, is EPEVTQTPSHQVTQMGQEVILRCVPISNHLYFYWYRQILGQKVEFLVSFYNNEISEKSEIFDDQFSVERPDGSNFTLKIRSTKLEDSAMYFCASKLTALYEQYFGPGTRLTVT.